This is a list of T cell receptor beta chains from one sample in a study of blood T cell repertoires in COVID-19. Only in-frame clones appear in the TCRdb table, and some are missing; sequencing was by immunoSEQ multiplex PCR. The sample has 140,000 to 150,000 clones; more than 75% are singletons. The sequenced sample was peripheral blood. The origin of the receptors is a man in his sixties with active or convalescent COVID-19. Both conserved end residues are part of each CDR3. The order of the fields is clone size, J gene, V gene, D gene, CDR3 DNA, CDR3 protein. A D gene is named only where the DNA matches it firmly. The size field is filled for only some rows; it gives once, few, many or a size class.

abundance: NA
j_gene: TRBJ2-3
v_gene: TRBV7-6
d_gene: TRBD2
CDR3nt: TGTGCCAGCAGCCCTGGGACTAGCGGACATGGGACAGATACGCAGTATTTT
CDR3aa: CASSPGTSGHGTDTQYF

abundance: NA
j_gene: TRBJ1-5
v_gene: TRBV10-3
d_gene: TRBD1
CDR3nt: TGTGCCATCAGTAGACAGGGGGTAGAACAGCCCCAGCATTTT
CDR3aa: CAISRQGVEQPQHF

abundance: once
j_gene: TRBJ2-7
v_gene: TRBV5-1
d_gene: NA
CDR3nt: TGCGCCAGCAGCTTGACGGGGAGTCGATCCTACGAGCAGTACTTC
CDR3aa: CASSLTGSRSYEQYF

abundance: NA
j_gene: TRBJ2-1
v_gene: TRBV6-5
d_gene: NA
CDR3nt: TGTGCCAGCGGGAGTAGTAGGGTTAGTGAGCAGTTCTTC
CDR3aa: CASGSSRVSEQFF

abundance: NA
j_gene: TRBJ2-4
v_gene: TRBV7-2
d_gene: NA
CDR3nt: TGTGCCAGCAGCTCCACTTCCCGGGGGGCTTGGGACATTCAGTACTTC
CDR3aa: CASSSTSRGAWDIQYF

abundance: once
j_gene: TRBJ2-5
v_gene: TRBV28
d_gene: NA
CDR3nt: TGTGCCAGCAGTTTAGAAGGCGGGATGGTAACCCAGTACTTC
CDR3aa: CASSLEGGMVTQYF

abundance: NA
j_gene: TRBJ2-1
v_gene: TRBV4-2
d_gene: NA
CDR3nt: TGTGCCAGCAGCCAAGAAAATGGGCAGGGGATGGGTGAGCAGTTCTTC
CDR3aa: CASSQENGQGMGEQFF

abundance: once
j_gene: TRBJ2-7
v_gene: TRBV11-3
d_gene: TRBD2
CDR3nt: TGTGCCAGCAGCCTAGGCGGGAGGGGATACGAGCAGTACTTC
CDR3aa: CASSLGGRGYEQYF

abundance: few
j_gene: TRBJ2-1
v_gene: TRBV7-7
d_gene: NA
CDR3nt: TGTGCCAGCAGCCCCGGACTACCTTCTGAAAATGAGCAGTTCTTC
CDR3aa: CASSPGLPSENEQFF

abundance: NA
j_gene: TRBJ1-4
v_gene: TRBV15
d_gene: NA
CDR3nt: TGTGCCACCAGCAGAGATCGGCGGGTTAATGAAAAACTGTTTTTT
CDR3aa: CATSRDRRVNEKLFF

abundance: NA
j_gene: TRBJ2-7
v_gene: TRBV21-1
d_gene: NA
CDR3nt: TGTGCCAGCAGCCCTCATTTCGGACAGGGCCACCGAGGAGAGCAGTACTTC
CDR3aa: CASSPHFGQGHRGEQYF

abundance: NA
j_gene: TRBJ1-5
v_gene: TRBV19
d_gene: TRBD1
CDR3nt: TGTGCCAGTAGTGCGGGACAGAATAGCAATCAGCCCCAGCATTTT
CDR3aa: CASSAGQNSNQPQHF

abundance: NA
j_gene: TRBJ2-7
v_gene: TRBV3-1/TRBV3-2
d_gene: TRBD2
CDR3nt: TGTGCCAGCAGGCTTGCGGGCCTAGCGGGAGAGCAGTACTTC
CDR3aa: CASRLAGLAGEQYF

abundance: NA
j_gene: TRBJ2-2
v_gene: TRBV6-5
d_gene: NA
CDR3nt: TGTGCCAGCAGTTACTCGAATAGTTTTCCCGGGGAGCTGTTTTTT
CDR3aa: CASSYSNSFPGELFF

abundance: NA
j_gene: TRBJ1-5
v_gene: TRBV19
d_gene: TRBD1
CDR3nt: TGTGCCAGTAGCCCCGGGACAGGAGCCCCTTTAGCGCATTTT
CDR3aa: CASSPGTGAPLAHF

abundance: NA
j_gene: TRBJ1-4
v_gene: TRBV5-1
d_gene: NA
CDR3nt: TGCGCCAGCAGCTTTTGGGGAGCTAATGAAAAACTGTTTTTT
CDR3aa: CASSFWGANEKLFF

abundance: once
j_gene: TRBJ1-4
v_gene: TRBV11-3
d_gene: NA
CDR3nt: TGTGCCAGCAGCTTAGATCTTCTCGGGGAAAAACTGTTTTTT
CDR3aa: CASSLDLLGEKLFF

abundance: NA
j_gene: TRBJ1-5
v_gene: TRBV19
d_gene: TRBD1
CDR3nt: TGTGCCAGTAAAACAGACAGGGGGCGGCAGCCCCAGCATTTT
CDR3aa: CASKTDRGRQPQHF

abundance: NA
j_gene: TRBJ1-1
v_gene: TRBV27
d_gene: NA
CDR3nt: TGTGCCAGCAGTTTGGGGGCACCTCCTTTCAGCACTGAAGCTTTCTTT
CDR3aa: CASSLGAPPFSTEAFF

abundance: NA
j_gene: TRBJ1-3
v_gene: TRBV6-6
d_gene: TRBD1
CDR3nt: TGTGCCAGCAGTCCCTGGGGACAGGAGACTGGAAACACCATATATTTT
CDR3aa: CASSPWGQETGNTIYF

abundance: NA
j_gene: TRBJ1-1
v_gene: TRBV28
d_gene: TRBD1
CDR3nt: TGTGCCAGCCAAAAGGGACAGCCCTTGAACACTGAAGCTTTCTTT
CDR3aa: CASQKGQPLNTEAFF

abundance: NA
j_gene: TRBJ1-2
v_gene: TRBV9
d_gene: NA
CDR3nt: TGTGCCAGCAGCGTAGGAGGCAGCCCCTCAGGGGGCTACACCTTC
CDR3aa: CASSVGGSPSGGYTF